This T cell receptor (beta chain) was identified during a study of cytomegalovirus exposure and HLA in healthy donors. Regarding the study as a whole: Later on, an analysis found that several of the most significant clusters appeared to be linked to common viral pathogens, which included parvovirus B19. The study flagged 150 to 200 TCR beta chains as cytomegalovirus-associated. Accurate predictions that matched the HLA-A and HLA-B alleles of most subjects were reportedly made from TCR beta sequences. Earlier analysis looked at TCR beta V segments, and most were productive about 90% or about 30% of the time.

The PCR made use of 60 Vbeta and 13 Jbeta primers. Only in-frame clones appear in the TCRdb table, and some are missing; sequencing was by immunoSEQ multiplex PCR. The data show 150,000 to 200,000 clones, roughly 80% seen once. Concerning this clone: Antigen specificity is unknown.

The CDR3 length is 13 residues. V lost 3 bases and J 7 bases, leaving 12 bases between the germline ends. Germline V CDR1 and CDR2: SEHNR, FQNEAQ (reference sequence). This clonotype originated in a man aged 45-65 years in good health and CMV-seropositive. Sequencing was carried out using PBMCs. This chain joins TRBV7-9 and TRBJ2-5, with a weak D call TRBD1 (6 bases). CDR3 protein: CASSLGAMGTQYF. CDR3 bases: TGTGCCAGCAGCTTGGGGGCGATGGGGACCCAGTACTTC.